The 5 T cell receptor beta chains in this list originate from one sample, sequenced in a study of blood T cell repertoires in COVID-19. Libraries were prepared by immunoSEQ multiplex PCR; TCRdb keeps only in-frame clonotypes and omits some of them. The sample has 250,000 to 300,000 clones; around 87% are singletons. The sequencing sample was made of peripheral blood. The origin of the receptors is a man aged 18 to 30 with active or convalescent COVID-19.

The chain uses TRBV19 and TRBJ1-5; no reliable D call. Germline V lookup: CDR1 LNHDA, CDR2 SQIVND (reference sequence). The CDR3 contains 16 residues. V was clipped by 1 base and J by 2 bases, with 12 bases between them. In DNA form, the CDR3 reads TGTGCCAGTAGTATAGGGACCCCGGGAGGCAATCAGCCCCAGCATTTT. Protein: CASSIGTPGGNQPQHF.

The genes are TRBV12-2 and TRBJ1-5; TRBD1, the D gene given by the table, was not confirmed from the DNA. TRBV12-2 counts as a pseudogene. The CDR3 covers 15 residues. The CDR3 loop reads CASRKRPGPGQPQHF. The CDR3, as DNA: TGTGCAAGTCGCAAAAGGCCTGGTCCAGGTCAGCCCCAGCATTTT.

This chain links TRBV2 with TRBJ2-3; D is unclear. Germline V gives CDR1 SNHLY, CDR2 FYNNEI. Trimming cost V 8 bases and J 2 bases, with 8 bases left between them. The CDR3 has 12 residues. Here the CDR3 reads CASGQFTDTQYF. DNA for the CDR3: TGTGCCAGCGGCCAATTCACAGATACGCAGTATTTT.

This clone was picked up a small number of times. This sequence joins TRBV7-2 and TRBJ2-1, with no clear D. CDR1 is SGHTA and CDR2 is FQGNSA in the germline V gene. Trimming took 5 bases from V and 9 from J, leaving 8 bases between them. The CDR3 runs to 11 residues. The CDR3 reads CASSPFGEQFF. Here the CDR3 DNA reads TGTGCCAGCAGCCCCTTCGGTGAGCAGTTCTTC.

This clone was seen just once. The chain links TRBV5-1 to TRBJ2-3; no reliable D call. Germline values: CDR1 SGHRS, CDR2 YFSETQ. V lost 0 bases and J 3 bases, leaving 14 bases between the germline ends. CDR3 length: 16 amino acids. CDR3 in DNA: TGCGCCAGCAGCTTGGACCGCAACCCCGGGACAGATACGCAGTATTTT. It yields the protein CASSLDRNPGTDTQYF.